Sequencing of this T cell receptor beta chain was carried out in a study of response to subunit inactivated influenza vaccine. Findings and caveats of the study: Only a handful of new T cells, the authors suggested, are recruited with each seasonal influenza vaccination.

Using its own MiXCR run on the RT-PCR reads, TCRdb lists one record per CDR3 protein. There are under 200,000 distinct CDR3 sequences in the sample; roughly a tenth occur only once, and around 33% lies in the top ten. This clonotype was observed a handful of times. Antigen specificity is unknown. V shed 0 bases, J shed 1 base, and the junction held 3 bases outside the gene matches. The CDR3 has 16 residues. From germline, CDR1 is SGDLS and CDR2 YYNGEE. The source of this sequence is a man aged 45 to 70 who received an inactivated influenza vaccine. The rearrangement uses TRBV9 and TRBJ2-3, with TRBD2 matching over 9 bases. The sample here was CD8+ T cells sorted from PBMCs, taken 23 to 25 months after vaccination. The CDR3 DNA reads TGTGCCAGCAGCGTAGGAGCGGGGGGTGGCACAGATACGCAGTATTTT. Protein product: CASSVGAGGGTDTQYF.